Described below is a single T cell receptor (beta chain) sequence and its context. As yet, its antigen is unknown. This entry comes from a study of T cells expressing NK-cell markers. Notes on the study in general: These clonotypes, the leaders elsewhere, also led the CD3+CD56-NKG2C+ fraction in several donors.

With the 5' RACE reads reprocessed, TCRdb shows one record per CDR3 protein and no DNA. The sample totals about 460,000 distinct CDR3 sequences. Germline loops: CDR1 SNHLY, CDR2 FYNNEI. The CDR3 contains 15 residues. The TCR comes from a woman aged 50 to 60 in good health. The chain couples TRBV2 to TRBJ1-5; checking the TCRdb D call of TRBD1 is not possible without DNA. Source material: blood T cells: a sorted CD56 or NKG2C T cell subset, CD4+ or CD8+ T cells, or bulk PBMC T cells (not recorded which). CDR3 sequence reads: CASSFDRGGNQPQHF.